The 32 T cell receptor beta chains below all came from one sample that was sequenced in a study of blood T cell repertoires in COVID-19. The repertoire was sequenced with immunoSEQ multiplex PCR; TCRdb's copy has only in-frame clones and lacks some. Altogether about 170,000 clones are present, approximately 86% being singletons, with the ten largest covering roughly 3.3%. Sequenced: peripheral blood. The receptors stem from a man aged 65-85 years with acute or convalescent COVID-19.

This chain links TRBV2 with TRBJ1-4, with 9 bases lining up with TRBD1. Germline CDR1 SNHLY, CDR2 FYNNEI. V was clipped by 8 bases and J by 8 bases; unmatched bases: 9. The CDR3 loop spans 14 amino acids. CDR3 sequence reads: CASSLGTGFEKLFF. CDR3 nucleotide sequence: TGTGCCAGCTCCCTCGGGACAGGGTTCGAAAAACTGTTTTTT.

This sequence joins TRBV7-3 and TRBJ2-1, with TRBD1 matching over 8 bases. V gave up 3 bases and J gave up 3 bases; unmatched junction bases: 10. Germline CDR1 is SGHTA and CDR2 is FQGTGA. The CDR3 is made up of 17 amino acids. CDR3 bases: TGTGCCAGCAGCTTCCACGGACAGGGCGATGTCTACAATGAGCAGTTCTTC. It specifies CASSFHGQGDVYNEQFF. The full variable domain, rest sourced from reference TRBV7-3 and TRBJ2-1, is GAGVSQTPSNKVTEKGKYVELRCDPISGHTALYWYRQSLGQGPEFLIYFQGTGAADDSGLPNDRFFAVRPEGSVSTLKIQRTERGDSAVYLCASSFHGQGDVYNEQFFGPGTRLTVL.

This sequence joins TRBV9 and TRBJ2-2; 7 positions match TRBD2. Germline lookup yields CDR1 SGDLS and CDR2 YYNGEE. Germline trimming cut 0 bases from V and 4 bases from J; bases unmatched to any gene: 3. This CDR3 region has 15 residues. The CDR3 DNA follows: TGTGCCAGCAGCGTAGAAACGGGAGGCACCGGGGAGCTGTTTTTT. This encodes CASSVETGGTGELFF.

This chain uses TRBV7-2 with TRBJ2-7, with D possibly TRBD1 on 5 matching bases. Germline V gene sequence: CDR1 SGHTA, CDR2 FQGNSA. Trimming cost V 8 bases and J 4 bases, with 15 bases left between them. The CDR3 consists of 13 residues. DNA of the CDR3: TGTGCCAGCCGACGGACACAACTTTACGAGCAGTACTTC. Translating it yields CASRRTQLYEQYF.

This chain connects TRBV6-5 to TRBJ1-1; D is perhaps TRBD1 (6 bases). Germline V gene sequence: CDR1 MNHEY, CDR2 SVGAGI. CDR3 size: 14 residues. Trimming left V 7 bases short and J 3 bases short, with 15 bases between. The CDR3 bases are TGTGCCAGCACCCTACAGGGTTTGGACACTGAAGCTTTCTTT. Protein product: CASTLQGLDTEAFF.

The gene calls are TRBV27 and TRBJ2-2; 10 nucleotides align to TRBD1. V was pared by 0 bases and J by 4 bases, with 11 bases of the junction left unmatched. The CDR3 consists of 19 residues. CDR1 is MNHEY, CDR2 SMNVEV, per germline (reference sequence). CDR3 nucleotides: TGTGCCAGCAGTTTATCCCGACAGGGGGCGCTCCGTGGCACCGGGGAGCTGTTTTTT. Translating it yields CASSLSRQGALRGTGELFF.

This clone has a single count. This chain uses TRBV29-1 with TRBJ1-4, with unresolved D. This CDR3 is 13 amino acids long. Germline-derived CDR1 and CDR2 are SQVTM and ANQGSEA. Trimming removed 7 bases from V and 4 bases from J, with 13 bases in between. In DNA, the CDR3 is TGCAGCGCCGCCGGGAAATTTAATGAAAAACTGTTTTTT. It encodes CSAAGKFNEKLFF.

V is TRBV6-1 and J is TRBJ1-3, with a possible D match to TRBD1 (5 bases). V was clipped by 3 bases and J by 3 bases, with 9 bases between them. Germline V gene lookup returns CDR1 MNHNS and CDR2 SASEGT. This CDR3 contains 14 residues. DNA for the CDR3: TGTGCCAGCAGTGAGGGGACTCATGGAAACACCATATATTTT. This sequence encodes CASSEGTHGNTIYF.

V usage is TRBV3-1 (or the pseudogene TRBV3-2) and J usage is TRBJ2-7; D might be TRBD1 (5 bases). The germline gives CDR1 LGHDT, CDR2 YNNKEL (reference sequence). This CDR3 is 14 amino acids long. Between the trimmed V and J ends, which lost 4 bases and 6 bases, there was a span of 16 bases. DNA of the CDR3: TGTGCCAGCAGCCTACTGGGGCAGGTGCGCGAGCAGTACTTC. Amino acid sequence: CASSLLGQVREQYF.

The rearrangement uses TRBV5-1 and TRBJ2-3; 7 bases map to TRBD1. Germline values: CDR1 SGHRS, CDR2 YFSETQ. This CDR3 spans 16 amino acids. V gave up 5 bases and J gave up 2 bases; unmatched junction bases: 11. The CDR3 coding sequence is TGCGCCAGCAGACAGGGGATCGCCTCATTCACAGATACGCAGTATTTT. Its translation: CASRQGIASFTDTQYF. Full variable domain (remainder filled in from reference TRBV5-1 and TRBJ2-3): KAGVTQTPRYLIKTRGQQVTLSCSPISGHRSVSWYQQTPGQGLQFLFEYFSETQRNKGNFPGRFSGRQFSNSRSEMNVSTLELGDSALYLCASRQGIASFTDTQYFGPGTRLTVL.

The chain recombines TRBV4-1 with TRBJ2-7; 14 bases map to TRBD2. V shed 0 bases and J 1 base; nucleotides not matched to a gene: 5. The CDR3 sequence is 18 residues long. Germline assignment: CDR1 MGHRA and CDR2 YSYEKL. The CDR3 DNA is TGCGCCAGCAGCCAAGATAAAGGACTAGCGGGGGGTTCCTACGAGCAGTACTTC. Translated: CASSQDKGLAGGSYEQYF.

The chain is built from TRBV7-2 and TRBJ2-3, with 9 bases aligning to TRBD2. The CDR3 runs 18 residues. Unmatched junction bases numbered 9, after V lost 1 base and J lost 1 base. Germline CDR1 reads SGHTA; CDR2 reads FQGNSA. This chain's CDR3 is CASSLDWGAGGGTDTQYF. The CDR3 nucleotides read TGTGCCAGCAGCTTAGACTGGGGGGCGGGAGGGGGCACAGATACGCAGTATTTT.

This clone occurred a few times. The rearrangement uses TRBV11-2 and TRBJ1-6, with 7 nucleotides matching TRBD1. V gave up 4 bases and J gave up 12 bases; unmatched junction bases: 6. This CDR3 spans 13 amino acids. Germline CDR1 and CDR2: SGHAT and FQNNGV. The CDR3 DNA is TGTGCCAGCAGCTCGGGACAGACTCTACCCCTCCACTTT. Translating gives CASSSGQTLPLHF.

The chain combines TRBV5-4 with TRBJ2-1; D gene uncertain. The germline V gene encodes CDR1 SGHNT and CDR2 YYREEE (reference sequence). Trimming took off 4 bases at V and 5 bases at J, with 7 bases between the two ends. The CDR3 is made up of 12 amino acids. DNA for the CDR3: TGTGCCAGCAGCCCACAGAACAATGAGCAGTTCTTC. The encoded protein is CASSPQNNEQFF.

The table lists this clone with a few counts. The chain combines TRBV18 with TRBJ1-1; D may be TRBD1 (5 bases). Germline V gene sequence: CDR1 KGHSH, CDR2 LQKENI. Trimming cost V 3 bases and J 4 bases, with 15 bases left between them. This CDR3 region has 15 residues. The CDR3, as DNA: TGTGCCAGCTCACCTCCAAGAGCAGGGTTCACTGAAGCTTTCTTT. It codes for CASSPPRAGFTEAFF.

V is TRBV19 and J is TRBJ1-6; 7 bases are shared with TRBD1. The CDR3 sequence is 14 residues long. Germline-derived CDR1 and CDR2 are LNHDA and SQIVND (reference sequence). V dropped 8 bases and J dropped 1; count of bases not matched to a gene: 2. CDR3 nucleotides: TGTGCCAGTCAACAGGGGTCCTATAATTCACCCCTCCACTTT. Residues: CASQQGSYNSPLHF.

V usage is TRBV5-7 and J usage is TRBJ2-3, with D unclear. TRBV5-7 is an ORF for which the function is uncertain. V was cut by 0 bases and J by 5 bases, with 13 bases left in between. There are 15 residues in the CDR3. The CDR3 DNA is TGTGCCAGCAGCTTGGGTGCAGATATTGAAGATACGCAGTATTTT. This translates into CASSLGADIEDTQYF.

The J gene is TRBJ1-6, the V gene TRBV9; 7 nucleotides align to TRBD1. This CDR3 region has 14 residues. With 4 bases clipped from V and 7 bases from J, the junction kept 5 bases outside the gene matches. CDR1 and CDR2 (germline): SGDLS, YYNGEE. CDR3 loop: CASSLGGANSPLHF. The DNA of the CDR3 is TGTGCCAGCAGCCTAGGGGGCGCCAATTCACCCCTCCACTTT.

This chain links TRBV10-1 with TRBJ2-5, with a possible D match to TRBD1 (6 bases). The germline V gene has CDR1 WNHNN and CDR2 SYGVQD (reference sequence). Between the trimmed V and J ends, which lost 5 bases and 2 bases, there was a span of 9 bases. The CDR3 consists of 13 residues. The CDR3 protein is CASSQGPQETQYF. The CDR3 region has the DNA TGCGCCAGCAGTCAGGGGCCGCAAGAGACCCAGTACTTC.

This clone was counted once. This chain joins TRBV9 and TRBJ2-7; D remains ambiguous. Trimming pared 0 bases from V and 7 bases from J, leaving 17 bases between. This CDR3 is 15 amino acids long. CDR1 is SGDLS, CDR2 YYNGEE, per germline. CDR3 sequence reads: CASSVGSSPLEEQYF. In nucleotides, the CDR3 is TGTGCCAGCAGCGTAGGTTCTAGTCCTCTAGAGGAGCAGTACTTC.

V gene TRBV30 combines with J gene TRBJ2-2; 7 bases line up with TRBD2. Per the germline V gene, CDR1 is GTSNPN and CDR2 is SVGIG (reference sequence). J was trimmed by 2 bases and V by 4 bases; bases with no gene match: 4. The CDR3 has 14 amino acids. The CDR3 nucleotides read TGTGCCTGGAATAGCGGGTTCAACACCGGGGAGCTGTTTTTT. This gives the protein CAWNSGFNTGELFF.

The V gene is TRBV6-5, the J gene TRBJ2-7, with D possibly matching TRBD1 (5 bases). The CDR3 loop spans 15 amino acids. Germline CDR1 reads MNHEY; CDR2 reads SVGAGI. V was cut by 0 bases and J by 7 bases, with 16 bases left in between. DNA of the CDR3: TGTGCCAGCAGTTACTCAGGTTTTTTGGGGCGTGAGCAGTACTTC. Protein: CASSYSGFLGREQYF.

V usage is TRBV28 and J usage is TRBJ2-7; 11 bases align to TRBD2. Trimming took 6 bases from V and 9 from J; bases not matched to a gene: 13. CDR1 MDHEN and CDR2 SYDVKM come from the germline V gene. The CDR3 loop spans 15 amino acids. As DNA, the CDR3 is TGTGCCAGCAGCGTTGAACTAGCGGGAGAATCTGGGCAGTACTTC. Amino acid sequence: CASSVELAGESGQYF.

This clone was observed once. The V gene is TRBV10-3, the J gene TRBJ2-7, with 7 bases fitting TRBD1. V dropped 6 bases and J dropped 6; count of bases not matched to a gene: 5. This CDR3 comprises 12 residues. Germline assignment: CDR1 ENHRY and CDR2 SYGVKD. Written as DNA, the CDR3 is TGTGCCATCAGCTCGACAGGGTTCGAGCAGTACTTC. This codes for CAISSTGFEQYF.

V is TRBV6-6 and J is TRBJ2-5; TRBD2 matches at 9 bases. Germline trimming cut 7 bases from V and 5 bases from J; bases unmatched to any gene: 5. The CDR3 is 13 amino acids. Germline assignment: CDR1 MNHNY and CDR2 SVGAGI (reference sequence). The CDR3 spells CASIVAGDETQYF. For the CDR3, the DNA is TGTGCCAGCATCGTAGCGGGAGATGAGACCCAGTACTTC.

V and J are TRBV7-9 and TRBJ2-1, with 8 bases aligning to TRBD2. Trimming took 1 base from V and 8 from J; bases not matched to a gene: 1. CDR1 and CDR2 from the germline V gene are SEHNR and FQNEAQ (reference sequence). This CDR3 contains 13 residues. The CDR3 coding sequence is TGTGCCAGCAGCTTAGACGGGGGGGATGAGCAGTTCTTC. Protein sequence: CASSLDGGDEQFF.

CDR3 region: CAISGKEGSLLTPLHF. CDR3 nucleotide sequence: TGTGCCATCAGTGGGAAAGAGGGTTCTCTGCTAACACCCCTCCACTTT. The rearrangement uses TRBV10-3 and TRBJ1-6; D not resolved. CDR3 length: 16 residues. V lost 4 bases to trimming and J lost 11 bases, with 21 bases between them. Germline CDR1 ENHRY, CDR2 SYGVKD.

CDR3 residues: CASSLSEKLFF. As DNA, the CDR3 is TGTGCCAGCAGCCTAAGTGAAAAACTGTTTTTT. V usage is TRBV2 and J usage is TRBJ1-4; D not resolved. The length of the CDR3 is 11 residues. In germline, CDR1 is SNHLY, CDR2 FYNNEI. Deletions cut 6 bases from V and 7 bases from J, with 6 bases between.

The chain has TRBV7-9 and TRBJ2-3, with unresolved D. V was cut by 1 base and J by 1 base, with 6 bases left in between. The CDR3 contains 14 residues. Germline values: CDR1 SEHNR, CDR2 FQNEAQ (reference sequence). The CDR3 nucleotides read TGTGCCAGCAGCTTAGTTCAGGGCACAGATACGCAGTATTTT. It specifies CASSLVQGTDTQYF. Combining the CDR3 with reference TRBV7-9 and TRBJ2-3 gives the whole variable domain DTGVSQNPRHKITKRGQNVTFRCDPISEHNRLYWYRQTLGQGPEFLTYFQNEAQLEKSRLLSDRFSAERPKGSFSTLEIQRTEQGDSAMYLCASSLVQGTDTQYFGPGTRLTVL.

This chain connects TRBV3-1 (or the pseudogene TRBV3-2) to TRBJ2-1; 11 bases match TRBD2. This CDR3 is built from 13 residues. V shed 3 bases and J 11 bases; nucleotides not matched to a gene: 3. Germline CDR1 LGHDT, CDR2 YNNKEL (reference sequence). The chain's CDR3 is CASSQLAGGQQFF. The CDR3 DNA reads TGTGCCAGCAGCCAGCTAGCGGGAGGCCAGCAGTTCTTC.

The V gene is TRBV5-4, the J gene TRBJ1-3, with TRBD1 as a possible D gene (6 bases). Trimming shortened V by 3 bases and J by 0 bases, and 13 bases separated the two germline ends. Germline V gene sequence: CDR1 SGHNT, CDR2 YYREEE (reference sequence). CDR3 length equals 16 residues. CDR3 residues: CASSWGGGPSGNTIYF. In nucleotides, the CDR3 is TGTGCCAGCAGCTGGGGTGGGGGCCCCTCTGGAAACACCATATATTTT.

The CDR3 bases are TGTGCCAGCAGCCAAGAGAGCCGAGTGACTGAAGCTTTCTTT. This codes for CASSQESRVTEAFF. The chain carries TRBV3-1 (or the pseudogene TRBV3-2) and TRBJ1-1, with D uncertain. CDR1 and CDR2 (germline): LGHDT, YNNKEL (reference sequence). The CDR3 runs 14 residues. Deletions cut 0 bases from V and 5 bases from J, with 10 bases between.